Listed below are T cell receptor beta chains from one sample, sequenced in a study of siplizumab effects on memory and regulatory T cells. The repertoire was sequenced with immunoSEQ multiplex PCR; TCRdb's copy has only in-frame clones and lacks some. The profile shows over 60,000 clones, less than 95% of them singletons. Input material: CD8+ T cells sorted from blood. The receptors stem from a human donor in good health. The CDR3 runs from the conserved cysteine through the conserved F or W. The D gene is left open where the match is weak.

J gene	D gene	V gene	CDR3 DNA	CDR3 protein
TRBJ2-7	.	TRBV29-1	TGCAGCGTTGTGGTAACAGACTCCTACGAGCAGTACTTC	CSVVVTDSYEQYF
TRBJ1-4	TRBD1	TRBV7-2	TGTGCCAGCAGCTTAGCGGGACAGGGGGCGGGTAATGAAAAACTGTTTTTT	CASSLAGQGAGNEKLFF
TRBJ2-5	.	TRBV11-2	TGTGCCAGCAGCTTAGATCGTATAGGATCCCCTGGCGCGAGGGAGCAGTACTTC	CASSLDRIGSPGAREQYF
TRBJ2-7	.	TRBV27	TGTGCCAGCTGGGGGAGCTCCTACGAGCAGTACTTC	CASWGSSYEQYF
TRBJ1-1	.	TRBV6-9	TGTGCCAGCAGTTATGTCGCACCAATGAACACTGAAGCTTTCTTT	CASSYVAPMNTEAFF
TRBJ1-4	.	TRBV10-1	TGCGCCAGCTGTCTCAGGGTCGGCAAGGAAAAACTGTTTTTT	CASCLRVGKEKLFF
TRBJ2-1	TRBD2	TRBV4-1	TGCGCCAGCAGCCAACTAGCGGCCCCTTACAATGAGCAGTTCTTC	CASSQLAAPYNEQFF
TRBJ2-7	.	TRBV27	TGTGCCAGCAGTTTAAGGGGAGGCAGGGGGTACTACGAGCAGTACTTC	CASSLRGGRGYYEQYF
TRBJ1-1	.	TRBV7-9	TGTGCCAGCAGCCACCTCGGGGACACTGAAGCTTTCTTT	CASSHLGDTEAFF
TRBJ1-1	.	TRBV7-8	TGTGCCAGCAGCTTAGGGGCAGCACTCACTGAAGCTTTCTTT	CASSLGAALTEAFF
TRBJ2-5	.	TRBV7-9	TGTGCCAGCAGCCCGACTCCGACAGGTTTTGCGGCCCAGTACTTC	CASSPTPTGFAAQYF
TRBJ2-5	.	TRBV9	TGTGCCAGCAGCGTAGCCCCGGATGGGCTAGCGTTTGGGGAAAAAGAGACCCAGTACTTC	CASSVAPDGLAFGEKETQYF
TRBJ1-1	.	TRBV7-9	TGTGCCAGCAGCTCGGGGGTGACTGAAGCTTTCTTT	CASSSGVTEAFF
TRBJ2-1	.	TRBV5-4	TGTGCCAGCACCCGTACGGACAATGAGCAGTTCTTC	CASTRTDNEQFF
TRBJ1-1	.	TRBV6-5	TGTGCCAGCAGTGAAAGGGACCACCTTGAAGCTTTCTTT	CASSERDHLEAFF
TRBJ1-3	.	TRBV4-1	TGCGCCAGCAGCCAGCGGGTTACCTCTGGAAACACCATATATTTT	CASSQRVTSGNTIYF
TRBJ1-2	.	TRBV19	TGTGCCAGTAGTCCCCTGGTAGGAAGTCCCGGTGGCTACACCTTC	CASSPLVGSPGGYTF